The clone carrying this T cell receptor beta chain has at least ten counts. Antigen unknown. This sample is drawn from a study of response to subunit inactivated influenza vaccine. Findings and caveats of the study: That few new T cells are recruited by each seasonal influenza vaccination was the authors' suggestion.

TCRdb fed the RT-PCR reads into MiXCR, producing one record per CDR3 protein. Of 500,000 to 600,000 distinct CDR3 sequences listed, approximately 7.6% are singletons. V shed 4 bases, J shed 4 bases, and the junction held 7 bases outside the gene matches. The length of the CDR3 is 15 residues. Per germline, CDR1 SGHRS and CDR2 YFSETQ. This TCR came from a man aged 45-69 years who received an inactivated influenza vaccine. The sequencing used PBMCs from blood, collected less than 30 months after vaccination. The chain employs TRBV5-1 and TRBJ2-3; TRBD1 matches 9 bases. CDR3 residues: CASSLGDRDSDTQYF. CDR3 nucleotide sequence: TGCGCCAGCAGCCTCGGGGACAGGGACTCAGATACGCAGTATTTT.